Below, 24 T cell receptor beta chains from the same sample are listed, as sequenced in a study of OX40 agonist ivuxolimab in advanced cancers. Assay used: immunoSEQ multiplex PCR; TCRdb lists only in-frame clones, some missing. Of roughly 61,000 clones listed, approximately 86% are singletons. Sequencing was performed on CD4+ or CD8+ T cells sorted from blood, taken in a trial of the OX40 agonist ivuxolimab. These receptors were collected from an adult with an advanced solid tumor such as melanoma, head and neck, liver or kidney cancer.

This chain connects TRBV6-1 to TRBJ2-3, with D hard to call. The CDR3 is 14 amino acids. Germline assignment: CDR1 MNHNS and CDR2 SASEGT. V was clipped by 5 bases and J by 1 base, with 10 bases between them. In nucleotides, the CDR3 is TGTGCCAGCAGTCCCGGTTGGGGCACAGATACGCAGTATTTT. Protein: CASSPGWGTDTQYF.

The chain links TRBV18 to TRBJ2-1; D possibly corresponds to TRBD2 (5 bases). Trimming removed 1 base from V and 9 bases from J, with 7 bases in between. CDR3 length: 12 amino acids. Looked up from germline, CDR1 is KGHSH and CDR2 is LQKENI. The CDR3 nucleotides are TGTGCCAGCTCACCACGAGGGCCTGAGCAGTTCTTC. Translated, it gives CASSPRGPEQFF.

The V and J genes are TRBV20-1 and TRBJ2-3; D remains ambiguous. V gave up 6 bases and J gave up 4 bases, with 8 bases separating them. Looked up from germline, CDR1 is DFQATT and CDR2 is SNEGSKA (reference sequence). This CDR3 is 11 amino acids long. CDR3 DNA sequence: TGCAGTGCGCCCCTCGCAGATACGCAGTATTTT. Protein: CSAPLADTQYF.

The J gene is TRBJ2-3, the V gene TRBV5-1, with D perhaps being TRBD1 or TRBD2 (5 bases each). Per germline, CDR1 SGHRS and CDR2 YFSETQ. This CDR3 has 17 amino acids. The V and J ends lost 1 base and 2 bases respectively, with 17 bases between them. CDR3 DNA sequence: TGCGCCAGCAGCTTGTATAGGGTACAGGAGGACACAGATACGCAGTATTTT. This sequence encodes CASSLYRVQEDTDTQYF. Drawing the rest from reference TRBV5-1 and TRBJ2-3, the complete variable domain is KAGVTQTPRYLIKTRGQQVTLSCSPISGHRSVSWYQQTPGQGLQFLFEYFSETQRNKGNFPGRFSGRQFSNSRSEMNVSTLELGDSALYLCASSLYRVQEDTDTQYFGPGTRLTVL.

The gene calls are TRBV7-9 and TRBJ2-5, with a weak D call TRBD1 (6 bases). The germline V and J ends were trimmed by 1 base and 3 bases, with 9 bases remaining between them. From germline, CDR1 is SEHNR and CDR2 FQNEAQ (reference sequence). The CDR3 consists of 14 residues. The CDR3 DNA reads as TGTGCCAGCAGCTTAGGGACAGTTGAAGAGACCCAGTACTTC. Its translation: CASSLGTVEETQYF.

The CDR3 sequence: CASSKTAGGYTF. The DNA of the CDR3 is TGTGCCAGCAGTAAGACGGCGGGGGGCTACACCTTC. The chain has TRBV27 and TRBJ1-2; D not certain. Deletions cut 5 bases from V and 8 bases from J, with 12 bases between. The germline V gene encodes CDR1 MNHEY and CDR2 SMNVEV (reference sequence). This CDR3 region has 12 residues.

This clone was recorded only once. The chain carries TRBV4-3 and TRBJ2-2, with 8 bases aligning to TRBD2. The CDR3 extends over 14 amino acids. V lost 4 bases to trimming and J lost 4 bases; unmatched junction nucleotides: 2. Per germline, CDR1 LGHNA and CDR2 YSLEER. As DNA, the CDR3 is TGCGCCAGCAGCCGGCTAGCGGGCACCGGGGAGCTGTTTTTT. Its translation is CASSRLAGTGELFF.

This clone is judged medium-sized. The rearrangement links TRBV19 to TRBJ2-3; D is tentatively TRBD1 or TRBD2 (5 bases each). Germline V gives CDR1 LNHDA, CDR2 SQIVND (reference sequence). Trimming pared 1 base from V and 0 bases from J, leaving 8 bases between. CDR3 length: 15 amino acids. The CDR3 coding sequence is TGTGCCAGTAGTATAGGGGACCGGAGCACAGATACGCAGTATTTT. Translation gives CASSIGDRSTDTQYF.

V usage is TRBV15 and J usage is TRBJ2-5; TRBD2 might be the D (7 bases). V lost 2 bases and J lost 4, with 14 bases in between. This CDR3 contains 15 residues. CDR1 and CDR2 from the germline V gene are LNHNV and YYDKDF (reference sequence). In DNA, the CDR3 is TGTGCCACCAGCAGACCGGGGGGCCTGGGAGAGACCCAGTACTTC. It yields the protein CATSRPGGLGETQYF. Full variable domain (missing parts from reference TRBV15 and TRBJ2-5): DAMVIQNPRYQVTQFGKPVTLSCSQTLNHNVMYWYQQKSSQAPKLLFHYYDKDFNNEADTPDNFQSRRPNTSFCFLDIRSPGLGDTAMYLCATSRPGGLGETQYFGPGTRLLVL.

The V gene is TRBV6-1, the J gene TRBJ2-1, with 9 bases identical to TRBD2. Trimming took 4 bases from V and 4 from J; bases not matched to a gene: 5. The CDR3 sequence is 15 residues long. Germline-derived CDR1 and CDR2 are MNHNS and SASEGT. Here the CDR3 reads CASSVSSGTYNEQFF. The CDR3 region has the DNA TGTGCCAGCAGTGTGTCTAGCGGGACGTACAATGAGCAGTTCTTC.

The chain couples TRBV30 to TRBJ2-7, with 7 bases fitting TRBD2. Germline V gives CDR1 GTSNPN, CDR2 SVGIG (reference sequence). The junction had 6 bases not matched to a gene; V was cut back by 1 base and J by 3 bases. The CDR3 covers 14 residues. The CDR3 DNA sequence: TGTGCCTGGAGTGGGGCTAGCGGATACTACGAGCAGTACTTC. Protein: CAWSGASGYYEQYF.

The chain employs TRBV28 and TRBJ2-3; D possibly corresponds to TRBD2 (7 bases). The CDR3 is 16 amino acids. Looked up from germline, CDR1 is MDHEN and CDR2 is SYDVKM. Between the trimmed V and J ends, which lost 3 bases and 1 base, there was a span of 14 bases. CDR3 nucleotide sequence: TGTGCCAGCAGTTTTAGGGGGGGCGACGGCACAGATACGCAGTATTTT. Amino acids: CASSFRGGDGTDTQYF.

V gene TRBV5-1 combines with J gene TRBJ2-3; D tentatively reads TRBD1 or TRBD2 (6 bases each). CDR1 is SGHRS and CDR2 is YFSETQ in the germline V gene. Trimming cost V 3 bases and J 0 bases, with 14 bases left between them. The length of the CDR3 is 16 residues. CDR3 sequence reads: CASSYRTGASTDTQYF. In DNA form, the CDR3 reads TGCGCCAGCAGCTACAGGACGGGGGCTAGCACAGATACGCAGTATTTT.

The chain employs TRBV11-2 and TRBJ1-5, with D perhaps matching TRBD1 (6 bases). From germline, CDR1 is SGHAT and CDR2 FQNNGV. The germline V and J ends were trimmed by 5 bases and 1 base, with 18 bases remaining between them. The CDR3 has 17 amino acids. The CDR3 is CASSPFTGSGSNQPQHF. In DNA, the CDR3 is TGTGCCAGCAGCCCATTTACAGGGTCGGGAAGCAATCAGCCCCAGCATTTT.

This rearrangement joins TRBV6-5 to TRBJ1-2; a possible D gene is TRBD1 (6 bases). The V gene's germline CDR1 is MNHEY and CDR2 SVGAGI. V was trimmed by 5 bases and J by 8 bases, leaving 18 bases between them. This CDR3 contains 14 residues. CDR3 nucleotide sequence: TGTGCCAGCAGTGAAACGGCGCACAGGGAAGGCTACACCTTC. It translates to CASSETAHREGYTF.

The rearrangement links TRBV10-3 to TRBJ2-1; D call uncertain. CDR1 and CDR2 (germline): ENHRY, SYGVKD. This CDR3 region has 12 residues. V was shortened by 5 bases and J by 6 bases, with 8 bases between the two germline ends. For the CDR3, the DNA is TGTGCCATCAGTCATTCTTCCAATGAGCAGTTCTTC. This encodes CAISHSSNEQFF.

This sequence joins TRBV7-2 and TRBJ2-5, with D possibly being TRBD2 (5 bases). Trimming took 1 base from V and 5 from J, leaving 11 bases between them. Germline assignment: CDR1 SGHTA and CDR2 FQGNSA. The CDR3 extends over 14 amino acids. The CDR3 is CASSLDRWEETQYF. CDR3 bases: TGTGCCAGCAGCTTAGATCGGTGGGAGGAGACCCAGTACTTC.

This clone appeared once. The chain joins TRBV6-6 to TRBJ2-5; D may be TRBD1 or TRBD2 (5 bases each). This CDR3 comprises 12 residues. Germline assignment: CDR1 MNHNY and CDR2 SVGAGI (reference sequence). V lost 6 bases to trimming and J lost 7 bases, with 12 bases between them. DNA for the CDR3: TGTGCCAGCAGACGGGGCTTGGGGACCCAGTACTTC. Residues: CASRRGLGTQYF.

J is TRBJ2-3 and V is TRBV14; possibly TRBD2 for D (6 bases). Germline CDR1 is SGHDN and CDR2 is FVKESK. V was shortened by 3 bases and J by 0 bases, with 13 bases between the two germline ends. The CDR3 is 16 amino acids. Here the CDR3 reads CASSQVSGTSTDTQYF. Written as DNA, the CDR3 is TGTGCCAGCAGCCAGGTATCCGGGACTAGCACAGATACGCAGTATTTT.

As regards this clone: One junction end does not reproduce the germline sequence, and a read error may be involved. The chain's CDR3 is CSAPRLAFNF. The CDR3 DNA sequence: TGCAGTGCTCCTCGACTAGCGTTTAACTTC. This chain connects TRBV20-1 to TRBJ2-7; 8 bases agree with TRBD2. The CDR3 sequence is 10 residues long. CDR1 is DFQATT and CDR2 is SNEGSKA in the germline V gene (reference sequence).

The rearrangement links TRBV28 to TRBJ2-1, with 11 bases matching TRBD2. V lost 5 bases and J lost 9; bases outside the gene matches: 15. The CDR3 totals 17 residues. Germline V lookup: CDR1 MDHEN, CDR2 SYDVKM. The CDR3 protein is CASSTSTSGAAFGEQFF. The CDR3 DNA is TGTGCCAGCAGTACCTCGACTAGCGGGGCGGCGTTCGGTGAGCAGTTCTTC.

Here the CDR3 DNA reads TGCGCCAGCAGCCGGGGGATGAACACTGAAGCTTTCTTT. Translating it yields CASSRGMNTEAFF. The chain uses TRBV4-3 and TRBJ1-1; D possibly corresponds to TRBD1 (5 bases). V was cut by 4 bases and J by 0 bases, with 6 bases left in between. The CDR3 has 13 residues. Per germline, CDR1 LGHNA and CDR2 YSLEER.

In this sample, this clone turned up a few times. Other DNA sequences in the sample encode the same CDR3. The chain has TRBV2 and TRBJ2-1; tentative D call: TRBD2 (6 bases). CDR3 length equals 16 residues. Germline CDR1 and CDR2: SNHLY and FYNNEI. Trimming removed 6 bases at V and 3 bases at J, with 18 bases between. The CDR3 loop is CASSKRRGGDYNEQFF. The CDR3 DNA reads as TGTGCCAGCAGCAAGCGGAGGGGTGGGGACTACAATGAGCAGTTCTTC.

The chain carries TRBV27 and TRBJ2-2; 10 bases match TRBD2. J gave up 1 base and V 5 bases, and 7 bases lay outside the gene matches. This CDR3 contains 17 residues. Germline-derived CDR1 and CDR2 are MNHEY and SMNVEV (reference sequence). The CDR3 loop reads CASSGVAGGWNTGELFF. The DNA of the CDR3 is TGTGCCAGCAGTGGGGTAGCGGGAGGTTGGAACACCGGGGAGCTGTTTTTT.